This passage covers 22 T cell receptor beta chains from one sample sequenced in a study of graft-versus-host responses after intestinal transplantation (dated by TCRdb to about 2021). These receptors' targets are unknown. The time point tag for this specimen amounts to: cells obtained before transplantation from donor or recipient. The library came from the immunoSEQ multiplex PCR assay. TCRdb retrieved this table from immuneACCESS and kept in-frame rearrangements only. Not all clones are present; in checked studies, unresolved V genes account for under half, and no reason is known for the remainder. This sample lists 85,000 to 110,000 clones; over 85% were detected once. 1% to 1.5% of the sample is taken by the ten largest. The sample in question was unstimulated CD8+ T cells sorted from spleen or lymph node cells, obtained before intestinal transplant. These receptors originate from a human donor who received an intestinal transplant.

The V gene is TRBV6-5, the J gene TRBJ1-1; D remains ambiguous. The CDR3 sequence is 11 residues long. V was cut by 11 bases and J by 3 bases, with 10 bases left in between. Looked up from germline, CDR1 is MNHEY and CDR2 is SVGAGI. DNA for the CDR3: TGTGCCGTGGGCGCGCACACTGAAGCTTTCTTT. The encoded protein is CAVGAHTEAFF.

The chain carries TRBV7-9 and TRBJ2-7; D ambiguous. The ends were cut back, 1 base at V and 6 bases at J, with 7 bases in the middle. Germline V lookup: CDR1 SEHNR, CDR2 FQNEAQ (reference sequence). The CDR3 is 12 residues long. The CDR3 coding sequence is TGTGCCAGCAGCTTAGTCGTGTCCGAGCAGTACTTC. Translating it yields CASSLVVSEQYF.

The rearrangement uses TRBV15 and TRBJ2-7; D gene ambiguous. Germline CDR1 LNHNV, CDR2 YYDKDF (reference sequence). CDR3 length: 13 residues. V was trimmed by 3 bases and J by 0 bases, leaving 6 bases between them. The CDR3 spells CATSSMGSYEQYF. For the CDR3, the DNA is TGTGCCACCAGCAGTATGGGCTCCTACGAGCAGTACTTC. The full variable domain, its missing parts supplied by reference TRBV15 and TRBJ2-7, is DAMVIQNPRYQVTQFGKPVTLSCSQTLNHNVMYWYQQKSSQAPKLLFHYYDKDFNNEADTPDNFQSRRPNTSFCFLDIRSPGLGDTAMYLCATSSMGSYEQYFGPGTRLTVT.

The CDR3: CSARGGDSGSPTDTQYF. CDR3 nucleotide sequence: TGCAGCGCGAGGGGTGGGGACAGCGGATCCCCCACAGATACGCAGTATTTT. The rearrangement joins TRBV29-1 to TRBJ2-3; 7 bases line up with TRBD1. Germline V CDR1 and CDR2: SQVTM, ANQGSEA. Trimming took 7 bases from V and 2 from J; bases not matched to a gene: 18. The CDR3 totals 17 residues.

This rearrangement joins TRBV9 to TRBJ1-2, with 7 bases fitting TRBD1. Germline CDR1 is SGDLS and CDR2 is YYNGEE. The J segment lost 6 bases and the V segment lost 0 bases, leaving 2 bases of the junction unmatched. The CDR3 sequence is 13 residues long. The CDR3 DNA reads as TGTGCCAGCAGCGTAGAAGGGGGCGATGGCTACACCTTC. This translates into CASSVEGGDGYTF. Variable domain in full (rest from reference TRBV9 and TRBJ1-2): DSGVTQTPKHLITATGQRVTLRCSPRSGDLSVYWYQQSLDQGLQFLIQYYNGEERAKGNILERFSAQQFPDLHSELNLSSLELGDSALYFCASSVEGGDGYTFGSGTRLTVV.

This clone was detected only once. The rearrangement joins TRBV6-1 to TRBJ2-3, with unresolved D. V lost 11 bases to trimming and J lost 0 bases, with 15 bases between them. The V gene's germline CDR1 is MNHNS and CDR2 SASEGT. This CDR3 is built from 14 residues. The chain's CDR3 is CASKDRASTDTQYF. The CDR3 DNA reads TGTGCCTCCAAGGACCGGGCGAGCACAGATACGCAGTATTTT.

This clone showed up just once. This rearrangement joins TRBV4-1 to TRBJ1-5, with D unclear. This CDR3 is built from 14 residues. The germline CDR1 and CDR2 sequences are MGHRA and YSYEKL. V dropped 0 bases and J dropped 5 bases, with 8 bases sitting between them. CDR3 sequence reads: CASSQEPLDQPQHF. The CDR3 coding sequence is TGCGCCAGCAGCCAAGAGCCTCTGGATCAGCCCCAGCATTTT.

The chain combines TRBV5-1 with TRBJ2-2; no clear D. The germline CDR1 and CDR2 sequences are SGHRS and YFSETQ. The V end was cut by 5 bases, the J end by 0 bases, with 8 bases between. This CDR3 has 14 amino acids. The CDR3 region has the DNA TGCGCCAGCAGACCTGCACCGAACACCGGGGAGCTGTTTTTT. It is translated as CASRPAPNTGELFF.

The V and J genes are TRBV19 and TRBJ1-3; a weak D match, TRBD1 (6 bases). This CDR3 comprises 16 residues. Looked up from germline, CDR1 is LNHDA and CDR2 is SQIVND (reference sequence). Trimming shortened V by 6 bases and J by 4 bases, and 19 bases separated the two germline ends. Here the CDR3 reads CASSPRGGGIGNTIYF. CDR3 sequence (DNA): TGTGCCAGTAGCCCCCGCGGAGGGGGTATCGGAAACACCATATATTTT.

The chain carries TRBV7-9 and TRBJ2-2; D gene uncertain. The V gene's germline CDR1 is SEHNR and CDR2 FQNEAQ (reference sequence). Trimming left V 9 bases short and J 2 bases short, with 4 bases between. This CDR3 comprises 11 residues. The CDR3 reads CASLNTGELFF. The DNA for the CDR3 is TGTGCCAGTCTTAACACCGGGGAGCTGTTTTTT. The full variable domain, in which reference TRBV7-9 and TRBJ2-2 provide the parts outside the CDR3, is DTGVSQNPRHKITKRGQNVTFRCDPISEHNRLYWYRQTLGQGPEFLTYFQNEAQLEKSRLLSDRFSAERPKGSFSTLEIQRTEQGDSAMYLCASLNTGELFFGEGSRLTVL.

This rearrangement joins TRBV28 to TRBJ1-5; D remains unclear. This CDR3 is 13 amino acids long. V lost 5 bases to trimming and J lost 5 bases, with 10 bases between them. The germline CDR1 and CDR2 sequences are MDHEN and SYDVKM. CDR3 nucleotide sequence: TGTGCCAGCAGTGACCCCCCTCATCAGCCCCAGCATTTT. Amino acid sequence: CASSDPPHQPQHF.

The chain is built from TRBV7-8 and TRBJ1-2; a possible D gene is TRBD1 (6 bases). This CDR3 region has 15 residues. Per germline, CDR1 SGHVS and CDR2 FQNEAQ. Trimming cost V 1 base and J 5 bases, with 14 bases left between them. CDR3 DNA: TGTGCCAGCAGCTTAGTCGCGGGGGGCTCATATGGCTACACCTTC. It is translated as CASSLVAGGSYGYTF.

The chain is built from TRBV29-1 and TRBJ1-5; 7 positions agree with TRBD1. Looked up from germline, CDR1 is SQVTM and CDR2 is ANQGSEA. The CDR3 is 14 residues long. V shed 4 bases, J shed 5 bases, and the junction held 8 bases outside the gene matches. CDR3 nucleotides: TGCAGCGTTGGGGAGGACAGGTATTATCAGCCCCAGCATTTT. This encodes CSVGEDRYYQPQHF.

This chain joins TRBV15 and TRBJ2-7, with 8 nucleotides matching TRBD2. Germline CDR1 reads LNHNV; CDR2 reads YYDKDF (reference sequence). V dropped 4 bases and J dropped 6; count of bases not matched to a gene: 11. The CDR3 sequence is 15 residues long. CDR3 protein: CATSTAGGAMAEQYF. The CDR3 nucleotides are TGTGCCACCAGCACGGCGGGGGGCGCAATGGCCGAGCAGTACTTC.

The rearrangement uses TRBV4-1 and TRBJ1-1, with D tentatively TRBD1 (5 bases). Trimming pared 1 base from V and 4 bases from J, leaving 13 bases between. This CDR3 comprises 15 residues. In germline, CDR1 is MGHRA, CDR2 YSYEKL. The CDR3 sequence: CASSQGRGGGTEAFF. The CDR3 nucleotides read TGCGCCAGCAGCCAAGGGCGGGGGGGAGGCACTGAAGCTTTCTTT.

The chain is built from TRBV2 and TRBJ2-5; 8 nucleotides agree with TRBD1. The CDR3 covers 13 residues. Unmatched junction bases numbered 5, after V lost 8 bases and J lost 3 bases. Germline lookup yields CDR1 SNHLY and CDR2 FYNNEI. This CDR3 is CASFTGGEETQYF. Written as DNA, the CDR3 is TGTGCCAGCTTTACAGGGGGAGAAGAGACCCAGTACTTC. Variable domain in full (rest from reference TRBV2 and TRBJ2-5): EPEVTQTPSHQVTQMGQEVILRCVPISNHLYFYWYRQILGQKVEFLVSFYNNEISEKSEIFDDQFSVERPDGSNFTLKIRSTKLEDSAMYFCASFTGGEETQYFGPGTRLLVL.

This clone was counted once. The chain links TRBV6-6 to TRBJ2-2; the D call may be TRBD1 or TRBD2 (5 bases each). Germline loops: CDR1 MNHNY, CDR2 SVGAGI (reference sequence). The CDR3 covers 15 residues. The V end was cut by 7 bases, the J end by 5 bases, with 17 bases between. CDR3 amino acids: CASTSPGPGTGELFF. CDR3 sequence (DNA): TGTGCCAGCACCTCCCCGGGACCAGGGACCGGGGAGCTGTTTTTT.

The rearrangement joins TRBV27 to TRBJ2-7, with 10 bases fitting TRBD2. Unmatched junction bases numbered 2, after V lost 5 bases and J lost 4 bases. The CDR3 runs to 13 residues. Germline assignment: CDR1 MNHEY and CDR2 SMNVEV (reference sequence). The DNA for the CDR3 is TGTGCCAGCAGTCTGGGACTAGCGTACGAGCAGTACTTC. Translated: CASSLGLAYEQYF.

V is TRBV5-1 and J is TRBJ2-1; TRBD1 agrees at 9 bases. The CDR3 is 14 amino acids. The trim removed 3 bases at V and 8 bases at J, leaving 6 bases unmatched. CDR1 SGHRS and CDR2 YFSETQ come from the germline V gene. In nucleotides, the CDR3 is TGCGCCAGCAGCTCCTGGACAGGGGTGGATGAGCAGTTCTTC. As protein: CASSSWTGVDEQFF.

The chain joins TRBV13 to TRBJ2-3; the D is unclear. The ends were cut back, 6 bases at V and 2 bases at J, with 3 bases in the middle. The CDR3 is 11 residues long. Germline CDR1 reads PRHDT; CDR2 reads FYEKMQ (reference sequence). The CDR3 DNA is TGTGCCAGCAGAGTCACAGATACGCAGTATTTT. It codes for CASRVTDTQYF.

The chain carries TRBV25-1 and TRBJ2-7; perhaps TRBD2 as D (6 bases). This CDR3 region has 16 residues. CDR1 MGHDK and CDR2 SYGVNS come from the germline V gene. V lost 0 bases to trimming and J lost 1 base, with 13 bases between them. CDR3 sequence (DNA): TGTGCCAGCAGTGAATATGGTGGAGGGGATTCCTACGAGCAGTACTTC. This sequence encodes CASSEYGGGDSYEQYF.

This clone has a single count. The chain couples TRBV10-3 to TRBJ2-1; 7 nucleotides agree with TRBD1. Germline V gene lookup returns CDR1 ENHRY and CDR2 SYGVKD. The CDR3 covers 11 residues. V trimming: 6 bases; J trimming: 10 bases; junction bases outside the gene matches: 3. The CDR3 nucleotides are TGTGCCATCAGCACAGGGGTGGAGCAGTTCTTC. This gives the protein CAISTGVEQFF.